The 15 T cell receptor beta chains reported below all come from one sample, sequenced in a study of identical twins. MiXCR was run by TCRdb on the 5' RACE reads, yielding one entry per CDR3 protein. The sample contains hundreds of thousands of distinct CDR3 sequences, roughly 24% of which appear only once. These data were also filed under a second study, of T cells expressing NK-cell markers.

Input material: CD4+ T cells sorted from blood. These TCRs come from a woman under 30 in good health.

CDR3 sequence (DNA): TGTGCCAGCTCACCTTCGAGGTTCCCTAATTCACCCCTCCACTTT. Protein product: CASSPSRFPNSPLHF. This rearrangement joins TRBV18 to TRBJ1-6; D remains unclear. From germline, CDR1 is KGHSH and CDR2 LQKENI. CDR3 length equals 15 residues. V shed 3 bases and J shed 6 bases, with 12 bases lying between them.

This rearrangement joins TRBV25-1 to TRBJ2-1, with 10 bases fitting TRBD2. This CDR3 has 16 residues. Germline lookup yields CDR1 MGHDK and CDR2 SYGVNS. The ends lost 2 bases at V and 6 bases at J; junction bases unmatched: 7. CDR3 protein: CASSERLAGESNEQFF. The DNA for the CDR3 is TGTGCCAGCAGTGAACGGCTAGCGGGAGAGTCCAATGAGCAGTTCTTC.

For the CDR3, the DNA is TGTGCCATCACCTCCGGGACTAGCACAGATACGCAGTATTTT. Translation gives CAITSGTSTDTQYF. The rearrangement links TRBV10-3 to TRBJ2-3; D perhaps matches TRBD2 (6 bases). This CDR3 is 14 amino acids long. Germline V gene lookup returns CDR1 ENHRY and CDR2 SYGVKD. The V gene lost 7 bases and the J gene lost 0 bases, with 11 bases spanning the gap.

The rearrangement uses TRBV12-5 and TRBJ1-1; possibly TRBD1 for D (5 bases). Deletions cut 4 bases from V and 6 bases from J, with 15 bases between. This CDR3 contains 14 residues. Germline CDR1 reads LGHNT; CDR2 reads FRNRAP. CDR3: CASGSERGLAEAFF. CDR3 sequence (DNA): TGTGCTAGTGGTTCCGAAAGGGGACTCGCTGAAGCTTTCTTT. Full variable domain (missing parts from reference TRBV12-5 and TRBJ1-1): DARVTQTPRHKVTEMGQEVTMRCQPILGHNTVFWYRQTMMQGLELLAYFRNRAPLDDSGMPKDRFSAEMPDATLATLKIQPSEPRDSAVYFCASGSERGLAEAFFGQGTRLTVV.

This clonotype was seen a few times. The genes are TRBV4-3 and TRBJ2-1, with D perhaps TRBD2 (6 bases). V lost 3 bases and J 6 bases, leaving 15 bases between the germline ends. Germline lookup yields CDR1 LGHNA and CDR2 YSLEER. This CDR3 comprises 15 residues. CDR3 sequence reads: CASSHRGTGINEQFF. In DNA, the CDR3 is TGCGCCAGCAGCCACCGGGGGACTGGGATCAATGAGCAGTTCTTC.

This chain joins TRBV12-3 or TRBV12-4 and TRBJ1-2; a weak D match, TRBD1 (5 bases). CDR3 size: 15 residues. Trimming took off 0 bases at V and 8 bases at J, with 16 bases between the two ends. This CDR3 is CASSLAARQGIGYTF. In nucleotides, the CDR3 is TGTGCCAGCAGTTTAGCGGCTCGGCAGGGTATAGGCTACACCTTC.

This rearrangement joins TRBV6-1 to TRBJ1-5; the match to TRBD1 covers 8 bases. The trim removed 6 bases at V and 3 bases at J, leaving 1 base unmatched. Germline V gene data show CDR1 as MNHNS and CDR2 as SASEGT. CDR3 length equals 13 residues. The CDR3 is CASRTGANQPQHF. The CDR3, as DNA: TGTGCCAGCAGGACAGGGGCCAATCAGCCCCAGCATTTT.

This clonotype was seen only a few times. This sequence joins TRBV5-5 and TRBJ2-1; D might be TRBD2 (6 bases). The CDR3 is 16 amino acids. CDR1 and CDR2 from the germline V gene are SGHKS and YYEKEE (reference sequence). The germline V and J ends were trimmed by 1 base and 9 bases, with 20 bases remaining between them. The CDR3 loop reads CASSLFGGFTVGEQFF. CDR3 sequence (DNA): TGTGCCAGCAGCTTGTTTGGAGGGTTTACCGTTGGTGAGCAGTTCTTC.

Only a few counts were recorded for this clonotype. The chain employs TRBV7-9 and TRBJ2-1, with D hard to call. V shed 3 bases and J shed 7 bases, with 4 bases lying between them. Germline V gene data show CDR1 as SEHNR and CDR2 as FQNEAQ (reference sequence). The length of the CDR3 is 11 residues. CDR3 sequence reads: CASSFKNEQFF. CDR3 DNA sequence: TGTGCCAGCAGCTTTAAGAATGAGCAGTTCTTC.

This clonotype was picked up a small number of times. The rearrangement links TRBV6-5 to TRBJ2-1; D is uncertain. The germline V gene has CDR1 MNHEY and CDR2 SVGAGI. Trimming removed 6 bases at V and 5 bases at J, with 8 bases between. The CDR3 is 12 residues long. This CDR3 reads CASRSADNEQFF. The CDR3 coding sequence is TGTGCCAGCAGATCTGCGGACAATGAGCAGTTCTTC.

The chain couples TRBV9 to TRBJ2-7; D perhaps matches TRBD2 (6 bases). Trimming cost V 0 bases and J 5 bases, with 12 bases left between them. This CDR3 region has 14 residues. The germline V gene encodes CDR1 SGDLS and CDR2 YYNGEE. In DNA form, the CDR3 reads TGTGCCAGCAGCGTAGTCGGCGGGATCGACGAGCAGTACTTC. Translation: CASSVVGGIDEQYF.

V and J are TRBV7-2 and TRBJ2-2; a possible D gene is TRBD2 (6 bases). V shed 3 bases and J shed 4 bases, with 9 bases lying between them. The CDR3 is 14 residues long. Germline V gene lookup returns CDR1 SGHTA and CDR2 FQGNSA. The CDR3 sequence is CASSFGGGTGELFF. Written as DNA, the CDR3 is TGTGCCAGCAGCTTCGGGGGAGGCACCGGGGAGCTGTTTTTT.

The rearrangement joins TRBV27 to TRBJ2-7, with D possibly matching TRBD2 (6 bases). The CDR3 contains 14 residues. Germline V gene data show CDR1 as MNHEY and CDR2 as SMNVEV (reference sequence). V shed 8 bases and J shed 7 bases, with 21 bases lying between them. The CDR3 DNA reads TGTGCCAGCTGGCGGGGTTCCCACCTGGAAGAGCAGTACTTC. It translates to CASWRGSHLEEQYF.

This clonotype was counted at least ten times. The CDR3 protein is CASSLQGAVYEQYF. CDR3 nucleotides: TGTGCCAGCAGCCTACAAGGTGCTGTCTACGAGCAGTACTTC. The chain links TRBV12-3 or TRBV12-4 to TRBJ2-7, with D unresolved. Trimming took off 6 bases at V and 3 bases at J, with 15 bases between the two ends. The CDR3 sequence is 14 residues long.

The V call is TRBV3-1, the J call TRBJ2-1, with D perhaps TRBD2 (6 bases). The V end was cut by 2 bases, the J end by 0 bases, with 8 bases between. The CDR3 spans 15 residues. From germline, CDR1 is LGHDT and CDR2 YNNKEL (reference sequence). DNA for the CDR3: TGTGCCAGCAGCCAAACGCGGGACTCCTACAATGAGCAGTTCTTC. Protein product: CASSQTRDSYNEQFF.